Each of the 3 T cell receptor beta chains below was sequenced from the same sample in a study of blood T cell repertoires in COVID-19. Generated by immunoSEQ multiplex PCR, the TCRdb table keeps only in-frame clones and is missing some. The sample records approximately 63,000 clones, roughly 90% being singletons. The specimen sequenced was peripheral blood. The receptors originated from a woman of 80 years or more with acute or convalescent COVID-19.

The chain's CDR3 is CASSEAHRNTDTQYF. CDR3 bases: TGTGCCAGCAGTGAAGCACACAGAAACACAGATACGCAGTATTTT. The chain employs TRBV6-1 and TRBJ2-3, with no clear D. CDR3 size: 15 residues. The V end lost 0 bases, the J end lost 2 bases, and 9 bases lay between the germline ends. The germline V gene encodes CDR1 MNHNS and CDR2 SASEGT.

The chain is built from TRBV11-1 and TRBJ1-1, with D possibly matching TRBD1 (5 bases). Trimming cost V 3 bases and J 0 bases, with 5 bases left between them. Per the germline V gene, CDR1 is SGHAT and CDR2 is FQDESV (reference sequence). The CDR3 sequence is 13 residues long. CDR3 nucleotides: TGTGCCAGCAGCTTGACAGTGAACACTGAAGCTTTCTTT. Translating gives CASSLTVNTEAFF.

This chain connects TRBV6-1 to TRBJ2-7; D is uncertain. The CDR3 length is 11 residues. Germline values: CDR1 MNHNS, CDR2 SASEGT. Trimming took off 0 bases at V and 9 bases at J, with 6 bases between the two ends. The CDR3 loop reads CASSEASWQYF. Written as DNA, the CDR3 is TGTGCCAGCAGTGAAGCTTCCTGGCAGTACTTC.